The present entry profiles one TCR beta chain with its context. Its antigen is not known. The source of the sample is a study of graft-versus-host responses after intestinal transplantation. Study overall: Following induction with anti-thymocyte globulin, all recipients were given tacrolimus and steroids for three to four years.

Losses at the gene ends were 4 bases for V and 1 base for J; bases not matched to a gene: 2. This CDR3 is built from 14 residues. Germline V gene sequence: CDR1 SQVTM, CDR2 ANQGSEA. Profiling relied on immunoSEQ multiplex PCR, and the TCRdb table lists in-frame clones only, not all of them. The sample lists around 130,000 clones, roughly 92% occurring once. This chain joins TRBV29-1 and TRBJ1-3; TRBD1 agrees at 9 bases. The source was unstimulated CD4+ T cells sorted from spleen or lymph node cells, collected before intestinal transplant. The TCR originated in a human donor who received an intestinal transplant. CDR3 bases: TGCAGCGTTGCGGACAGGGGATCTGGAAACACCATATATTTT. The encoded protein is CSVADRGSGNTIYF.